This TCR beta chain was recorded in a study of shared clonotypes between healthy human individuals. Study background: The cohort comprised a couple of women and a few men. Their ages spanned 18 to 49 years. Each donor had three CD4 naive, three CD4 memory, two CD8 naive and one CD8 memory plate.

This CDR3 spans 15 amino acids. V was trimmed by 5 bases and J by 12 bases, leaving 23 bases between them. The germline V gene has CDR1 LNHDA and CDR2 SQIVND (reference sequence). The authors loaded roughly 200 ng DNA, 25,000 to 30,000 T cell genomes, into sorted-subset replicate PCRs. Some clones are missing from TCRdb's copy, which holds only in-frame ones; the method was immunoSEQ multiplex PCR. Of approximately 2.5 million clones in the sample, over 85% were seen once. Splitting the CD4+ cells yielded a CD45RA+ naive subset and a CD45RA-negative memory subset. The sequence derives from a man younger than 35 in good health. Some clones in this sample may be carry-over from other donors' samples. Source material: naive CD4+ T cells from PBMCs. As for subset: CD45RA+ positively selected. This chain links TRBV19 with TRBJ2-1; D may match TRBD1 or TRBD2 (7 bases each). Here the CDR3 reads CASSLQGGKRIGQFF. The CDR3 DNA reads TGTGCCAGTAGTCTTCAGGGGGGGAAGAGGATAGGGCAGTTCTTC.